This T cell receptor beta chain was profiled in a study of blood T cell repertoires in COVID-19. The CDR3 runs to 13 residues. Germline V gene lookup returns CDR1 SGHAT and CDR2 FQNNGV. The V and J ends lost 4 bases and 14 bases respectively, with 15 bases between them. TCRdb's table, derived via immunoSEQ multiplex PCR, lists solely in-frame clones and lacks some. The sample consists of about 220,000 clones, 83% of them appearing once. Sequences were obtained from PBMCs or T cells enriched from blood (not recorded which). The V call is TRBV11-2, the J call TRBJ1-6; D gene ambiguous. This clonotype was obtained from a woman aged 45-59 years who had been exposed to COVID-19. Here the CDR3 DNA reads TGTGCCAGCAGCTACCTCGCGGGAGAGACCCTCCACTTT. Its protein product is CASSYLAGETLHF.